The 20 T cell receptor beta chains listed next were all sequenced from one sample in a study of T cells in Graves' hyperthyroidism and ophthalmopathy. RNA transcripts served as the template for amplifying TCR beta CDR3 regions. A set of HTBI primers served as the primers for a first-round RT-PCR of the TCR CDR3. A single record per CDR3 protein comes from TCRdb applying MiXCR to the multiplex PCR reads. The table lists about 690,000 distinct CDR3 sequences, roughly 17% of them singletons. Sequencing input: blood. The source is a man aged 50 or older with Graves' hyperthyroidism.

Many counts were recorded for this clonotype. The rearrangement links TRBV7-9 to TRBJ2-7; tentatively, D is TRBD2 (6 bases). V lost 3 bases, J lost 6 bases, and 18 bases lay in between. CDR3 length: 15 residues. Germline V lookup: CDR1 SEHNR, CDR2 FQNEAQ (reference sequence). The CDR3 region is CASSFVRGLTLEQYF. The CDR3 DNA reads as TGTGCCAGCAGCTTTGTAAGAGGACTAACCCTCGAGCAGTACTTC.

This clonotype was detected only once. Being one base from a much bigger clone, this may be a read error. The chain carries TRBV10-3 and TRBJ1-5, with 7 positions matching TRBD1. This CDR3 has 15 amino acids. Germline loops: CDR1 ENHRY, CDR2 SYGVKD. The junction had 10 bases not matched to a gene; V was cut back by 5 bases and J by 6 bases. The CDR3 region is CAISLGQAYSQPQHF. The DNA for the CDR3 is TGTGCCATCAGTCTAGGACAGGCGTATAGTCAGCCCCAGCATTTT.

The V call is TRBV10-3, the J call TRBJ1-3; possible D gene TRBD1, 5 bases. The CDR3 covers 17 residues. V dropped 2 bases and J dropped 0 bases, with 14 bases sitting between them. CDR1 and CDR2 from the germline V gene are ENHRY and SYGVKD. In DNA, the CDR3 is TGTGCCATCAGTGAGGGGCCCGACAGTTACTCTGGAAACACCATATATTTT. This translates into CAISEGPDSYSGNTIYF.

This clonotype was observed many times. The chain uses TRBV14 and TRBJ2-7, with no clear D. The V and J ends lost 4 bases and 0 bases respectively, with 10 bases between them. CDR1 and CDR2 (germline): SGHDN, FVKESK. This CDR3 spans 14 amino acids. The CDR3: CASSRDWDSYEQYF. The CDR3 region has the DNA TGTGCCAGCAGCCGGGATTGGGACTCCTACGAGCAGTACTTC.

In its sample, this clonotype was seen a few times. V is TRBV7-9 and J is TRBJ2-3; D is possibly TRBD2 (5 bases). V shed 6 bases and J shed 6 bases, with 19 bases lying between them. Germline V gives CDR1 SEHNR, CDR2 FQNEAQ (reference sequence). The CDR3 covers 15 residues. CDR3 bases: TGTGCCAGCAGATCCTCCGGGCCGGGGTTGGATACGCAGTATTTT. The encoded protein is CASRSSGPGLDTQYF.

This clonotype has a handful of counts. The V call is TRBV13, the J call TRBJ2-3; TRBD2 is a possible D gene (6 bases). The germline CDR1 and CDR2 sequences are PRHDT and FYEKMQ (reference sequence). The length of the CDR3 is 15 residues. V shed 7 bases and J shed 3 bases, with 17 bases lying between them. This CDR3 is CASTRVGGETDTQYF. The DNA of the CDR3 is TGTGCCAGCACCCGGGTGGGGGGAGAGACAGATACGCAGTATTTT.

The V call is TRBV11-2, the J call TRBJ2-7; no clear D. This CDR3 is 13 amino acids long. Trimming removed 4 bases from V and 4 bases from J, with 11 bases in between. Germline CDR1 SGHAT, CDR2 FQNNGV. Here the CDR3 reads CASSSYMLYEQYF. The CDR3 DNA reads as TGTGCCAGCAGCTCCTACATGCTTTACGAGCAGTACTTC.

This clonotype has just a few counts. The chain couples TRBV10-2 to TRBJ2-7; D is perhaps TRBD2 (6 bases). The CDR3 is 14 residues long. Germline CDR1 and CDR2: WSHSY and SAAADI. The V end was cut by 5 bases, the J end by 1 base, with 12 bases between. The CDR3 loop reads CASSLNSGSYEQYF. In nucleotides, the CDR3 is TGCGCCAGCAGTCTAAATAGCGGATCCTACGAGCAGTACTTC.

This clonotype was picked up many times. This chain links TRBV11-2 with TRBJ2-3, with D maybe TRBD2 (7 bases). The germline gives CDR1 SGHAT, CDR2 FQNNGV. CDR3 length: 16 amino acids. V lost 1 base, J lost 2 bases, and 13 bases lay in between. As DNA, the CDR3 is TGTGCCAGCAGCTTAGTAGGGGGAGGGGTCACAGATACGCAGTATTTT. It translates to CASSLVGGGVTDTQYF.

This clonotype was recorded many times. J is TRBJ2-2 and V is TRBV12-5; the match to TRBD1 covers 10 bases. This CDR3 has 18 residues. V shed 3 bases and J 2 bases; nucleotides not matched to a gene: 9. CDR1 LGHNT and CDR2 FRNRAP come from the germline V gene. The CDR3 bases are TGTGCTAGTGGTTTTCTGACAGGGGGCTTACTAAACACCGGGGAGCTGTTTTTT. Translation gives CASGFLTGGLLNTGELFF.

The chain joins TRBV7-9 to TRBJ2-3; D is undetermined. This CDR3 has 16 residues. The V gene lost 2 bases and the J gene lost 1 base, with 13 bases spanning the gap. Germline V gene data show CDR1 as SEHNR and CDR2 as FQNEAQ (reference sequence). CDR3 DNA sequence: TGTGCCAGCAGCTTACTGTCGGGCTTCGGCACAGATACGCAGTATTTT. This codes for CASSLLSGFGTDTQYF.

Many counts were recorded for this clonotype. The chain recombines TRBV28 with TRBJ1-5, with D hard to call. Germline V lookup: CDR1 MDHEN, CDR2 SYDVKM. This CDR3 region has 14 residues. V dropped 6 bases and J dropped 4 bases, with 13 bases sitting between them. DNA of the CDR3: TGTGCCAGCAGCTACCCTGGGCGGAATCAGCCCCAGCATTTT. This encodes CASSYPGRNQPQHF.

This clonotype has ten or more counts. The chain joins TRBV12-3 or TRBV12-4 to TRBJ1-2; the D is unclear. Trimming shortened V by 7 bases and J by 4 bases, and 13 bases separated the two germline ends. The CDR3 has 13 residues. CDR3 DNA: TGTGCCAGCACCGACGTGGGTAGCTATGGCTACACCTTC. Its protein product is CASTDVGSYGYTF.

This clonotype appeared a few times. This chain connects TRBV15 to TRBJ1-2, with 8 bases aligning to TRBD1. Germline loops: CDR1 LNHNV, CDR2 YYDKDF (reference sequence). V lost 1 base and J lost 4; bases outside the gene matches: 2. The length of the CDR3 is 14 residues. The CDR3 nucleotides are TGTGCCACCAGCAGAGGAACAGGGGGCTATGGCTACACCTTC. This sequence encodes CATSRGTGGYGYTF.

This clonotype was counted ten times or more. V gene TRBV27 combines with J gene TRBJ2-1, with 13 bases fitting TRBD2. The germline CDR1 and CDR2 sequences are MNHEY and SMNVEV (reference sequence). J was trimmed by 0 bases and V by 6 bases; bases with no gene match: 8. This CDR3 spans 18 amino acids. The CDR3 nucleotides read TGTGCCAGCAGCCGAGGGACTAGCGGGACCAGCTCCTACAATGAGCAGTTCTTC. This codes for CASSRGTSGTSSYNEQFF.

The sample holds one count of this clonotype. The chain carries TRBV7-2 and TRBJ2-1, with D perhaps matching TRBD2 (5 bases). The CDR3 length is 15 residues. CDR1 and CDR2 (germline): SGHTA, FQGNSA. Trimming shortened V by 6 bases and J by 0 bases, and 12 bases separated the two germline ends. CDR3 amino acids: CASSSGLVSYNEQFF. CDR3 DNA sequence: TGTGCCAGCAGTTCCGGACTGGTCTCCTACAATGAGCAGTTCTTC.

In this sample, this clonotype turned up many times. The chain couples TRBV27 to TRBJ1-1, with D possibly being TRBD1 (5 bases). The ends were cut back, 0 bases at V and 0 bases at J, with 11 bases in the middle. Looked up from germline, CDR1 is MNHEY and CDR2 is SMNVEV (reference sequence). CDR3 length equals 16 residues. CDR3 DNA sequence: TGTGCCAGCAGTTTATCGGCGGGGCCCTTGAACACTGAAGCTTTCTTT. It translates to CASSLSAGPLNTEAFF.

This chain connects TRBV6-1 to TRBJ2-7; D might be TRBD1 (6 bases). The CDR3 loop spans 14 amino acids. The germline V gene encodes CDR1 MNHNS and CDR2 SASEGT. The V gene lost 7 bases and the J gene lost 1 base, with 14 bases spanning the gap. DNA for the CDR3: TGTGCCAGCATCGAGGGGGAGTTGTCCTACGAGCAGTACTTC. This translates into CASIEGELSYEQYF.

This clonotype was counted ten times or more. The V and J genes are TRBV30 and TRBJ2-7, with 9 bases identical to TRBD1. With 7 bases clipped from V and 6 bases from J, the junction kept 1 base outside the gene matches. Germline CDR1 and CDR2: GTSNPN and SVGIG (reference sequence). CDR3 length: 10 amino acids. This CDR3 is CAYRGLEQYF. CDR3 DNA sequence: TGTGCCTACAGGGGGCTCGAGCAGTACTTC.

The sample holds many counts of this clonotype. The chain recombines TRBV11-2 with TRBJ2-7; no clear D. The CDR3 sequence is 14 residues long. Germline V gene sequence: CDR1 SGHAT, CDR2 FQNNGV. V lost 3 bases and J lost 7, with 16 bases in between. CDR3 loop: CASSLSTAGAEQYF. CDR3 coding DNA: TGTGCCAGCAGCTTGTCTACCGCAGGTGCTGAGCAGTACTTC.